These T cell receptor beta chains were read from a single sample in a study of cytomegalovirus exposure and HLA in healthy donors. Sequenced by immunoSEQ multiplex PCR; TCRdb stores in-frame clones only, minus some. The sample comprises 75,000 to 95,000 clones, approximately 96% of which are singletons, and 0.78% rests with the top ten. The sample taken for sequencing was PBMCs. The source of these receptors is a man younger than 30 in good health and CMV-seronegative. Both conserved end residues are trimmed from each CDR3.

TRBV9	TRBJ2-1	ASSVSTSNEQF
TRBV20-1	TRBJ2-1	SARPSDRVF
TRBV27	TRBJ2-7	ASSSHGLVREQY
TRBV13	TRBJ2-2	ASSGIRTSVTGELF
TRBV11-2	TRBJ1-5	ASSSSGFNQPQH
TRBV30	TRBJ1-2	AWSDGTAYGYT
TRBV18	TRBJ1-1	ASSQEGPNYTEAF
TRBV9	TRBJ1-4	ASSPGDSYWSATTNEKLF
TRBV5-5	TRBJ2-3	ASTSTGGPTDTQY
TRBV28	TRBJ1-1	AATGVFTEAF
TRBV7-2	TRBJ2-1	ASSLVAGGSNEQF
TRBV15	TRBJ1-5	ATGGWPPITQPQH
TRBV28	TRBJ2-7	ASSLSARRQGYEQY
TRBV7-2	TRBJ1-4	ASSPRTGEEKLF
TRBV5-1	TRBJ2-5	ASCRTGGYQETQY
TRBV9	TRBJ2-3	ASSVVAGGSTDTQY
TRBV19	TRBJ1-1	ASTLLSDRVGTEAF
TRBV18	TRBJ2-7	ASSSASGRDEQY
TRBV27	TRBJ2-1	ASSSPGIGTSGYNEQF
TRBV5-1	TRBJ2-5	ASSLAGRETQY
TRBV5-1	TRBJ1-6	ASSPTGGDNSPLH
TRBV19	TRBJ2-3	ASIGPSGTDTQY
TRBV27	TRBJ2-5	ASSWGAGQGTPETQY
TRBV2	TRBJ2-1	ASSDSYNEQF
TRBV30	TRBJ2-5	AWSTGLGGNQETQY
TRBV7-3	TRBJ2-7	ASSLGQGAPY
TRBV10-3	TRBJ2-1	AISGTSGGYNEQF
TRBV29-1	TRBJ2-3	SVEGGAPSTDTQY
TRBV29-1	TRBJ1-4	SVAGRGEKLF
TRBV15	TRBJ1-1	ASKQGLHTEAF
TRBV5-1	TRBJ1-3	ASSPGQGRPGNTIY
TRBV19	TRBJ1-5	ASSITGGPNQPQH
TRBV7-9	TRBJ2-2	ASSLGPGELF
TRBV18	TRBJ2-1	ASSPGLAGGTFYNEQF
TRBV6-5	TRBJ2-3	ASSYSSSWYTQY
TRBV7-2	TRBJ2-7	ASSLVGVRAREQY
TRBV7-2	TRBJ2-2	ASSLRGRKTGELF
TRBV19	TRBJ1-2	ASSIGGPGYGYT
TRBV7-9	TRBJ2-7	ASSLASGRVSEQY
TRBV10-2	TRBJ2-5	ASSSAVETQY